A single sample is the source of the 12 T cell receptor beta chains below, sequenced in a study of blood T cells in healthy people across ages. Together with a sample-barcoded 5' primer, a J-beta primer mix was included in a second PCR lasting about 7 to 11 cycles. TCRdb fed the 5' RACE reads into MiXCR, producing one record per CDR3 protein. This table holds 920,000 or so distinct CDR3 sequences, under 45% found once. Input material: blood. The source is a woman in her fifties or sixties in good health.

This rearrangement joins TRBV5-1 to TRBJ2-1, with D perhaps TRBD1 (6 bases). The CDR3 contains 13 residues. V lost 4 bases, J lost 8 bases, and 13 bases lay in between. CDR1 and CDR2 (germline): SGHRS, YFSETQ. The CDR3 loop is CASSKSHRDEQFF. The DNA for the CDR3 is TGCGCCAGCAGCAAATCACACAGGGATGAGCAGTTCTTC.

The V gene is TRBV9, the J gene TRBJ2-7; perhaps TRBD2 as D (7 bases). The CDR3 is made up of 17 amino acids. The V end was cut by 3 bases, the J end by 2 bases, with 21 bases between. The germline CDR1 and CDR2 sequences are SGDLS and YYNGEE. The CDR3 loop is CASSAGLWRGLPYEQYF. CDR3 coding DNA: TGTGCCAGCAGCGCCGGCCTTTGGCGGGGGCTACCCTACGAGCAGTACTTC.

The rearrangement links TRBV12-3 or TRBV12-4 to TRBJ2-1; 7 bases are a match to TRBD2. The CDR3 runs 18 residues. The V and J ends lost 6 bases and 0 bases, in that order; junction bases with no gene match: 14. CDR3 region: CASRVGLWGGSSYNEQFF. In DNA form, the CDR3 reads TGTGCCAGCAGGGTTGGTCTGTGGGGGGGGAGCTCCTACAATGAGCAGTTCTTC.

CDR3 sequence: CASSPVLRELGDEQFF. CDR3 nucleotide sequence: TGTGCCAGCAGCCCAGTGTTGCGGGAGCTCGGGGATGAGCAGTTCTTC. V and J are TRBV7-9 and TRBJ2-1; 7 positions match TRBD2. From germline, CDR1 is SEHNR and CDR2 FQNEAQ (reference sequence). This CDR3 region has 16 residues. After removal of 5 bases from V and 8 bases from J, the junction contained 15 bases not matched to a gene. The variable domain in full, with the rest retrieved from reference TRBV7-9 and TRBJ2-1, is DTGVSQNPRHKITKRGQNVTFRCDPISEHNRLYWYRQTLGQGPEFLTYFQNEAQLEKSRLLSDRFSAERPKGSFSTLEIQRTEQGDSAMYLCASSPVLRELGDEQFFGPGTRLTVL.

The chain employs TRBV6-6 and TRBJ1-5; D is undetermined. CDR1 is MNHNY, CDR2 SVGAGI, per germline (reference sequence). The CDR3 has 15 residues. V lost 6 bases to trimming and J lost 0 bases, with 12 bases between them. The CDR3 loop is CASRSEGYSNQPQHF. The CDR3, as DNA: TGTGCCAGCAGGTCTGAAGGCTATAGCAATCAGCCCCAGCATTTT.

V is TRBV27 and J is TRBJ2-7; 7 bases match TRBD1. CDR1 and CDR2 (germline): MNHEY, SMNVEV (reference sequence). V trimming: 6 bases; J trimming: 3 bases; junction bases outside the gene matches: 5. The length of the CDR3 is 13 residues. The CDR3 reads CASRPDRVYEQYF. The CDR3 DNA reads as TGTGCCAGCAGACCCGACAGGGTCTACGAGCAGTACTTC.

There are a few counts of this clonotype. The chain employs TRBV10-3 and TRBJ2-1; 9 nucleotides line up with TRBD2. Unmatched junction bases numbered 6, after V lost 2 bases and J lost 7 bases. Germline V gene sequence: CDR1 ENHRY, CDR2 SYGVKD. This CDR3 has 15 amino acids. The CDR3 is CAISENAGGVNEQFF. As DNA, the CDR3 is TGTGCCATCAGTGAGAATGCGGGAGGGGTTAATGAGCAGTTCTTC.

This chain connects TRBV11-2 to TRBJ2-1; D remains ambiguous. Trimming took 1 base from V and 4 from J, leaving 14 bases between them. The CDR3 is 16 amino acids. CDR1 is SGHAT, CDR2 FQNNGV, per germline. CDR3 residues: CASSLVRGALYNEQFF. As DNA, the CDR3 is TGTGCCAGCAGCTTAGTACGCGGCGCCCTATACAATGAGCAGTTCTTC.

The chain combines TRBV12-3 or TRBV12-4 with TRBJ2-5; 10 bases map to TRBD2. TRBJ2-7 matches the DNA end more closely, so the J call is doubtful. There are 14 residues in the CDR3. CDR3 bases: TGTGCCAGCAGTCCAAGCGGGAGGGCCTCCGAGCAGTACTTC. Translation: CASSPSGRASEQYF.

This clonotype appeared a few times. The V call is TRBV9, the J call TRBJ2-7; 10 nucleotides line up with TRBD2. The CDR3 loop spans 15 amino acids. Per the germline V gene, CDR1 is SGDLS and CDR2 is YYNGEE. Trimming at V came to 3 bases and at J to 3 bases, leaving 6 bases not matched to a gene. CDR3: CASSASSGSIYEQYF. As DNA, the CDR3 is TGTGCCAGCAGCGCATCTAGCGGGAGTATCTACGAGCAGTACTTC.

In its sample, this clonotype was seen many times. The chain combines TRBV29-1 with TRBJ2-5; 7 bases align to TRBD1. CDR1 is SQVTM and CDR2 is ANQGSEA in the germline V gene. This CDR3 comprises 12 residues. After removal of 4 bases from V and 4 bases from J, the junction contained 3 bases not matched to a gene. Here the CDR3 DNA reads TGCAGCGTTGGAGGGGGCGTAGAGACCCAGTACTTC. As protein: CSVGGGVETQYF.

This clonotype was counted many times. CDR3 residues: CASLSGRGSGNEQFF. The DNA for the CDR3 is TGCGCCAGCCTTAGCGGGAGGGGTTCAGGCAATGAGCAGTTCTTC. The chain employs TRBV4-1 and TRBJ2-1, with 11 bases lining up with TRBD2. The junction had 9 bases not matched to a gene; V was cut back by 8 bases and J by 6 bases. The CDR3 sequence is 15 residues long. Germline V gene lookup returns CDR1 MGHRA and CDR2 YSYEKL.